What follows is one T cell receptor beta chain and its context. Its antigen is not known. Time point meaning: after neoadjuvant nivolumab, at surgical resection. Patients had newly diagnosed, untreated stage II-IVA oral cavity squamous cell carcinoma. These data originate in a study of neoadjuvant anti-PD-1 for oral cavity cancer. About the research overall: Nivolumab at 3 mg/kg was mostly given biweekly, three to four doses, pre-surgery. Patients without progression received a fourth nivolumab dose around day 43, then surgical resection on days 50-56.

The repertoire was sequenced with immunoSEQ multiplex PCR; TCRdb's copy has only in-frame clones and lacks some. The data hold about 9,600 clones, with over 65% observed a single time. The study, taken as a whole, reports: Each response group had just a few patients in TCR analyses.

The sample was PBMCs, taken after nivolumab (anti-PD-1) treatment. The TCR sequence derives from a person between 40 and 80 years old with oral cavity squamous cell carcinoma.

CDR3 amino acids: CASSLRTAQETQYF. The CDR3 nucleotides read TGTGCCAGCAGCCTCCGGACAGCCCAAGAGACCCAGTACTTC. The rearrangement links TRBV14 to TRBJ2-5; tentative D call: TRBD1 (6 bases). Germline V lookup: CDR1 SGHDN, CDR2 FVKESK. This CDR3 contains 14 residues. Trimming shortened V by 4 bases and J by 1 base, and 10 bases separated the two germline ends.